This T cell receptor (beta chain) was recorded in a study of blood T cell repertoires in COVID-19 (dated by TCRdb to about 2020). Regarding the study in general: Samples covering the acute and convalescent phases of COVID-19 were provided by collaborators in the United States, Italy and Spain. Where available, HLA class I and class II types were obtained from metadata supplied by the sample provider rather than from assay-based typing. The sample metadata nearly always contained a de-identified subject ID, COVID-19 status, age in years and sex. A freely available public database, intended as a resource for researchers studying the immune response to SARS-CoV-2, is where the repertoires were released. The prospective study material was composed of cDNA or gDNA derived from T cells, B-cell-depleted T cells, or PBMCs. Subjects who had been exposed to COVID-19, were actively infected with it, or had recovered from it provided the deeply sampled blood TCRbeta repertoires that made up the dataset. The samples were drawn from the first 160 participants of the ongoing ImmuneRACE study and from 1,254 subjects provided by 6 global collaborators. Points the paper makes about the study in general: The quantity of clinical and demographic metadata differed by source and by participant and was supplied without curation.

Enrolling through a virtual design, the prospective study's participants ranged in age from roughly 18 to 100 years and lived across 24 United States geographic areas. In the prospective study, cohorts were assigned on the basis of participant-reported clinical history obtained from a screening survey and a study questionnaire. For ImmuneRACE Cohort 3, a participant was defined as recovered based on two consecutive negative NP/OP PCR tests, clearance by a healthcare professional, or resolution of symptoms. Mobile phlebotomists in the prospective study collected whole blood, serum and a nasopharyngeal or oropharyngeal swab from every participant. Over a 2-month period, participants in the prospective study had the option of providing additional blood draws and questionnaires. Blood samples from the prospective study were shipped frozen or at room temperature prior to DNA extraction. Comment on this clone: No antigen is known for it. The input lacks base qualities; no much larger clone sits a single base away.

The immunoSEQ Assay, a bias-controlled multiplex PCR, was used to amplify TCRbeta CDR3 regions from genomic DNA. As for the original processing: Nucleated cell counts per sample were estimated from amplification of reference gene primers within the assay. To quantify the absolute abundance of each unique TCRbeta CDR3 rearrangement, sequence reads were collapsed and filtered. For each sample, productive Simpson clonality was calculated as the square root of Simpson's diversity index across productive rearrangements. What TCRdb holds here is the immuneACCESS table cut down to in-frame rearrangements. Part of the clones is not present; checked against another copy, under half of the missing clones reflect an unresolved V gene, and the others are unexplained. Clone size and the V and J calls come from that table; the DNA yielded D and trimming. This sample comprises over 250,000 clones, approximately 92% of them detected only once. The ten largest clonotypes hold around 1.1% of the sample.

CDR1 and CDR2 are read off the germline V gene (reference sequence) as MNHEY and SMNVEV. The CDR3 has 14 amino acids, counting the end cysteine and phenylalanine. Only the CDR3 portion is preserved as DNA: 42 bases, with reading frame beginning at the first base. Compared with germline, V lacks 3 bases and J lacks 8 bases; bases without a gene match: 4. The receptor was derived from a woman in her twenties or thirties who had recovered from COVID-19. Sequenced input: PBMCs or T cells enriched from blood (not recorded which). The receptor chain draws on TRBV27 and TRBJ2-1; TRBD2 lines up with 10 middle nucleotides. The CDR3 is CASSLVAGGDEQFF. The DNA reads TGTGCCAGCAGTTTGGTAGCGGGAGGTGATGAGCAGTTCTTC.